What follows is one T cell receptor (beta chain) and its context. This clonotype occurred a few times. Its antigen remains unidentified. Mismatch with germline at one junction end may stem from a read error. Ophthalmopathy patients were characterized by moderately to severely active disease, a Clinical Activity Score of at least 3, a NOSPECS grade of at least 4, and a disease duration under 3 months. Anyone with other autoimmune diseases, uncontrolled infections, pregnancy or lactation was excluded from the study. Clinical symptoms, serum thyroxine, TRAb, thyroid ultrasound and orbital computed tomography were used for diagnosis. Ficoll-Paque density gradient centrifugation was used to isolate PBMCs from under 11 ml of fresh peripheral blood. Total RNA was extracted using Trizol reagent, and RNA quality was checked on an Agilent 2100 Bioanalyzer. For repertoire sequencing, the TCR beta CDR3 regions were amplified from RNA transcripts. HTBI primers and the Qiagen OneStep RT-PCR kit were used in a first-round RT-PCR, which was followed by a second-round multiplex PCR, size selection and purification. Libraries were sequenced on an Illumina HiSeq2000 using paired-end 100 bp reads. The study's own analysis went as follows. SOAPnuke was used for read processing, and reads with adapters, uncalled bases, a mean Phred below 15, or no exact constant-primer or identifier match were discarded. High-quality paired reads were merged with COPE v1.2.5. Each unique nucleotide sequence was treated as a clonotype, and MiTCR v1.1 was used to align the clonotypes to the IMGT TRB V, D and J references. Analysis was restricted to V-J combinations with a frequency above 0.0001, which covered roughly 99% of repertoires. A TCR clonal expansion and chaos score per V-J combination was defined as the ratio of F50 clonal expansion to chaos observed in the TCRdist matrix. Welch's t-statistics and random forest were used to reduce the features to about a dozen V-J combinations, which were then used as input to a naive Bayes classifier. The similarity between thyroid and blood repertoires was quantified using the Morisita-Horn index. TCRdb reprocessing: public reads trimmed at Q25 with fastp, clones called with MiXCR, in-frame beta chains kept. Identical CDR3 proteins give one entry, which carries the most common genes and DNA. The V and J calls were not made by the authors but by TCRdb's processing. The sample records approximately 640,000 distinct CDR3 sequences, about 38% of which are singletons. The ten most abundant clones make up more than 2.5% of the sample.

Taken from the germline V gene, the CDR1 and CDR2 loops are ENHRY and SYGVKD. The CDR3 has 12 amino acids, counting the end cysteine and phenylalanine. Only CDR3 DNA is held: 36 bases, read in frame from base 1. The data are from a study of Graves' ophthalmopathy and Graves' hyperthyroidism (dated by TCRdb to between 2017 and 2018). At the level of the whole study: Peripheral blood was collected at initial diagnosis, prior to any treatment. The study used TCR beta repertoire signatures to distinguish Graves' ophthalmopathy from Graves' hyperthyroidism and to predict progression to ophthalmopathy. In total, under 150 blood samples were TCR-sequenced: fewer than 50 ophthalmopathy, under 85 hyperthyroidism and approximately 17 hyperthyroidism-to-ophthalmopathy patients. Once sampling was done, hyperthyroidism patients were given methimazole at a starting dose of 30 mg daily, while ophthalmopathy patients were given high-dose intravenous methylprednisolone. In five or six hyperthyroidism patients, T-cell repertoires of thyroid tissue and blood were compared. To explore V-J signatures that separate ophthalmopathy from hyperthyroidism, a discovery set of about a hundred patients was enrolled, consisting of about 45 with ophthalmopathy and approximately 60 with stable hyperthyroidism. An independent validation cohort was composed of 18 hyperthyroidism patients and 15 to 17 patients who later progressed from hyperthyroidism to ophthalmopathy. General findings and caveats noted by the study authors: In validation, the model predicted ophthalmopathy progression with about 64% sensitivity and around 72% specificity; some 13 predicted patients were CT-confirmed with GO in a median of approximately 6.5 months. Among expanded thyroid clonotypes with frequency above 0.001, most also showed up in blood, which suggests that blood repertoires may reflect the thyroid immune response. Ophthalmopathy was separated from stable hyperthyroidism by the 13-signature model with 87.88% sensitivity and around 81% specificity in cross-validation and with 80%/75% in the test set. No statistical method was used to predetermine the sample size, and group allocation was not hidden from the investigators.

This TCR derives from an adult man with Graves' ophthalmopathy. The V gene is TRBV10-3 and the J gene is TRBJ1-4; the D gene lacks a confident call. Sequenced material: peripheral blood. The CDR3: CASSYSLEKLFF. The sequenced DNA is TGTGCCAGCAGTTACTCTCTAGAAAAACTGTTTTTT.